This T cell receptor (beta chain) was recovered during a study of CD8+CD57+ T cells in acquired aplastic anemia. The overall study: On average, sorted CD4+ and CD8+ cells gave 3.2 ug of DNA.

Sequencing involved patients with CD8+CD57+ cell expansion previously shown by flow cytometry. Receipt of therapy had not occurred in any patient by the time of blood sampling. Genomic DNA acted as the template from which TCR beta VDJ combination and CDR3 sequence profiling were carried out. MiXCR was run by TCRdb on the reads, yielding one entry per CDR3 protein. The sample contains some 180,000 distinct CDR3 sequences, 55% to 65% of which appear only once. Whole-study findings and limits: Common to patients and controls were twenty-nine CD8+ CDR3 sequences. Researchers reported that CD8+ Simpson's diversity was not significantly different in patients versus controls.

A note on this clonotype: Antigen unknown.

V shed 5 bases, J shed 0 bases, and the junction held 5 bases outside the gene matches. The CDR3 spans 16 residues. The sample comprised sorted CD4+, CD8+, or CD8+CD57+ T cells (not recorded which) from PBMCs. The V gene is TRBV12-3 or TRBV12-4, the J gene TRBJ2-7; 12 bases map to TRBD2. The TCR comes from a human donor with aplastic anemia. CDR3 sequence reads: CASSRTSGEFSYEQYF. The CDR3 DNA is TGTGCCAGCAGTCGGACTAGCGGGGAGTTCTCCTACGAGCAGTACTTC.